Listed here is a single TCR beta chain. It has no known antigen specificity. Qualities for individual bases were not recorded, and no much larger clone is one base off. The trim is 2 bases for V and 4 bases for J, with a gap of 8 bases between the germline ends. The germline V gene (reference sequence) provides CDR1 GTSNPN and CDR2 SVGIG. Including cysteine and phenylalanine, the CDR3 has 12 amino acids. Of the read, only the CDR3 DNA is kept; its 36 bases are in frame from base 1. This record comes from a study of shared clonotypes between healthy human individuals (dated by TCRdb to 2018 to 2020). At the level of the whole study: The cohort comprised a couple of women and a few men aged 18 to 49 years. The study deeply sequenced blood TCR repertoires of about five healthy adults to estimate repertoire size and the extent of clonotype sharing between individuals. Different laboratories and diverse techniques were used to prepare libraries and sequence TCR repertoires, to increase sequencing depth and limit assay-specific biases. Per donor, leukapheresis produced somewhere between about 0.94 and 8.9 billion PBMCs.

TCR CDR3 regions were amplified from genomic DNA by multiplex PCR using the deep immunoSEQ assay. Genomic DNA extracted from each cell subset was distributed evenly over all wells of several immunoSEQ 96-well plates, and each plate served as one replicate. For unsorted PBMC, each replicate PCR was loaded with approximately 300 ng genomic DNA, equivalent to about 30,000 T cell genomes. Unsorted PBMC genomic DNA was sequenced across ten immunoSEQ deep assay plates. The purified libraries were quantified using a Qubit 3.0 fluorometer, sized with a Bioanalyzer 2100, and then quantified again using the KAPA Library Quantification kit. Every immunoSEQ 96-well plate was sequenced on a dedicated single-read 150-cycle Illumina NextSeq 550 flow cell. For the original study's pipeline: The immunoSEQ output contained only junctional sequences without quality scores, so filtering could not match that applied to full-length reads. To assign V/J genes and CDR3, sequences were annotated against IMGT germline references using PyIR, a Python wrapper for IgBLAST v1.9. Reads were filtered out if the reads had weak V/J assignments (E-value above 1e-6), no CDR3, stop codons, out-of-frame junctions, or ambiguous translated residues. V3J clonotypes were defined by identical inferred V gene, J gene, and CDR3 amino acid sequence. The percentage overlap between two repertoires was calculated by dividing the number of shared unique clonotypes by the size of the smaller repertoire. Repertoire richness was assessed with RTK rarefaction, the Chao1 estimator, and Recon v2.1 estimates of unobserved clonotypes. The clones in this table, taken by TCRdb from immuneACCESS, are in-frame only. Not every clone is retained; where verified, under half of the shortfall comes from an unresolved V gene, and the cause of the rest is unknown. V and J calls and clone size are copied from that table; D and trimming were computed from the DNA. The sample table contains about 490,000 clones; only one count was recorded for less than 80% of them. Roughly 13% of the sample rests with the top ten.

Donors were healthy HIV-negative adults with no recently reported acute infections or vaccinations. Every donor was a Caucasian adult residing in Nashville, Tennessee, USA. In the unsorted samples, tens of millions of PBMCs were counted, and genomic DNA was extracted using the QIAamp DNA Blood Mini kit. After blood collection by leukapheresis, PBMCs were isolated using Ficoll-Histopaque density gradient centrifugation and then cryopreserved in the vapor phase of liquid nitrogen. Summary of the overall study and its limitations: Only blood was sampled, and tissue TCR repertoires likely differ from those in blood. The genetic and exposure-history diversity represented was limited by the small number of donors. Pairwise subsampling led to the expectation that sequencing depth would affect the degree of clonotype sharing among donors.

The origin of this receptor is a woman in her 40s in good health. Some clones in this sample may be carry-over from other donors' samples. The sequenced material came from PBMCs. The V and J segments used are TRBV30 and TRBJ1-2; TRBD1 might be the D gene, on 6 matching bases. Here the CDR3 is given as CAWSRRGYGYTF. The bases read TGTGCCTGGAGTCGCAGGGGCTATGGCTACACCTTC.